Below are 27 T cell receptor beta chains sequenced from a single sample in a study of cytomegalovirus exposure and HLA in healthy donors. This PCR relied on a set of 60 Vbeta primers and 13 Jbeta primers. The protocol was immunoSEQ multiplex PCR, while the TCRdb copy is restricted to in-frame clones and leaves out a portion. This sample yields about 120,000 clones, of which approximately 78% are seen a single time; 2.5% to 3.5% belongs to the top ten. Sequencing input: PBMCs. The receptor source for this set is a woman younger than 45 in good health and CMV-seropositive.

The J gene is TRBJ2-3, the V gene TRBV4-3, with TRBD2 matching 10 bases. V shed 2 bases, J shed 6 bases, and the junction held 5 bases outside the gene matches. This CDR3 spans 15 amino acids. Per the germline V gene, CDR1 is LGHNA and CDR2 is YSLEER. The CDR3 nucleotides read TGCGCCAGCAGCCAAATTCTAGCGGGGGTTGATACGCAGTATTTT. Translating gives CASSQILAGVDTQYF.

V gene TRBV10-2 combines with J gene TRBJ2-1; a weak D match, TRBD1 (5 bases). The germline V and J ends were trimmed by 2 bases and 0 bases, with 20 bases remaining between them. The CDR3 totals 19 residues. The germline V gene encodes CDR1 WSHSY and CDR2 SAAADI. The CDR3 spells CASSEAGWGSKSSYNEQFF. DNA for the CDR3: TGCGCCAGCAGTGAGGCAGGGTGGGGATCAAAAAGCTCCTACAATGAGCAGTTCTTC.

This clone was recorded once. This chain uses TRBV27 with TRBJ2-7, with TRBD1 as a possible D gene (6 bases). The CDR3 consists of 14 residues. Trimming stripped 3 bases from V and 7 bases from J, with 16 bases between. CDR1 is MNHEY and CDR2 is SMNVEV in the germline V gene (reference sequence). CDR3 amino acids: CASSLSTGPGEQYF. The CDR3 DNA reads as TGTGCCAGCAGTTTGTCGACAGGACCGGGGGAGCAGTACTTC.

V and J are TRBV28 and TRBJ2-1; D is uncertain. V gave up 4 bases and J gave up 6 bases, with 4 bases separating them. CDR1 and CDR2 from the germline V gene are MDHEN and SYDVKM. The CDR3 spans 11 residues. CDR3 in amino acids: CASSSRNEQFF. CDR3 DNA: TGTGCCAGCAGTTCTCGCAATGAGCAGTTCTTC.

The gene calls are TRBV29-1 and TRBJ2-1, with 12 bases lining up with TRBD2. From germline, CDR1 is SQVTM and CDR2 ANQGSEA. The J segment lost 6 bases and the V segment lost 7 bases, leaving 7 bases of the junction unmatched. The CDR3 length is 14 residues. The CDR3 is CSARLAGGRNEQFF. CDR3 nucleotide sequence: TGCAGCGCCCGTCTAGCGGGGGGGCGCAATGAGCAGTTCTTC.

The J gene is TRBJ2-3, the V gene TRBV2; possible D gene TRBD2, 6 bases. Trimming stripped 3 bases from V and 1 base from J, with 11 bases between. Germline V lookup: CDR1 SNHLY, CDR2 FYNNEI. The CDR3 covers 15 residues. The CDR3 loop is CASSDVGGGTDTQYF. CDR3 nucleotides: TGTGCCAGCAGTGACGTTGGCGGGGGCACAGATACGCAGTATTTT.

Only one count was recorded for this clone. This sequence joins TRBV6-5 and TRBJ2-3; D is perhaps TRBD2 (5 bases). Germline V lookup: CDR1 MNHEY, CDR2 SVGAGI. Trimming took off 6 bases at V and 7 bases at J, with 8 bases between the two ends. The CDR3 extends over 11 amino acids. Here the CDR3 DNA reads TGTGCCAGCAGCTCGGGGTATACGCAGTATTTT. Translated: CASSSGYTQYF.

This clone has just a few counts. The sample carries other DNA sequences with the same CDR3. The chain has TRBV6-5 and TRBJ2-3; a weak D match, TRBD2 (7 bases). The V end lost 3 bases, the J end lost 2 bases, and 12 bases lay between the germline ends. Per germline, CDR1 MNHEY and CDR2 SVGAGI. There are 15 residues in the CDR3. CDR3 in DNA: TGTGCCAGCAGTTATCGGGGGGCCTCCACAGATACGCAGTATTTT. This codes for CASSYRGASTDTQYF.

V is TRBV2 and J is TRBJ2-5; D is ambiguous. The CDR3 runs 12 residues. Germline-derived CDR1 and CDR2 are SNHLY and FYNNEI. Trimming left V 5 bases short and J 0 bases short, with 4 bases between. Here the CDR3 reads CASSTHQETQYF. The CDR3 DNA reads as TGTGCCAGCAGTACACACCAAGAGACCCAGTACTTC.

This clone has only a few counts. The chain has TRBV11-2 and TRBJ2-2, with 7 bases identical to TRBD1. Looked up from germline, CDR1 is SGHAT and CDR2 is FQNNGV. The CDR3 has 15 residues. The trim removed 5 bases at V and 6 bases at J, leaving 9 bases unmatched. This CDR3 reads CASSARQGNAGELFF. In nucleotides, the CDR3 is TGTGCCAGCAGCGCGAGACAGGGAAACGCCGGGGAGCTGTTTTTT.

CDR3 in DNA: TGTGCCAGCAGAACCGGGACAGGGATAGAAAAACTGTTTTTT. As protein: CASRTGTGIEKLFF. The rearrangement links TRBV7-9 to TRBJ1-4; 9 nucleotides line up with TRBD1. After removal of 6 bases from V and 8 bases from J, the junction contained 7 bases not matched to a gene. The CDR3 is 14 amino acids. Per germline, CDR1 SEHNR and CDR2 FQNEAQ (reference sequence).

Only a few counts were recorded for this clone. CDR3 in DNA: TGCGCCAGCAGCACAGGGGGTCGGGGCTACTACGAGCAGTACTTC. It translates to CASSTGGRGYYEQYF. The genes are TRBV5-1 and TRBJ2-7; 8 bases agree with TRBD1. Germline lookup yields CDR1 SGHRS and CDR2 YFSETQ. V trimming: 4 bases; J trimming: 3 bases; junction bases outside the gene matches: 9. This CDR3 is built from 15 residues.

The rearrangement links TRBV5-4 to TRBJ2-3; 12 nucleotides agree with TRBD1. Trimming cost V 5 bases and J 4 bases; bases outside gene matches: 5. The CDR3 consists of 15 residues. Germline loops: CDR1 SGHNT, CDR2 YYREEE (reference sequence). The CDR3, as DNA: TGTGCCAGCAGGAGGGACAGGGGGCGATCAGATACGCAGTATTTT. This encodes CASRRDRGRSDTQYF.

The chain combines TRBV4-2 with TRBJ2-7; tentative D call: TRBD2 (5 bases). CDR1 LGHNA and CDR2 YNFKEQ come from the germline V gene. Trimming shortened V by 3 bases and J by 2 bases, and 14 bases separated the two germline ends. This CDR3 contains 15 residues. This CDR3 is CASSQDSGNPYEQYF. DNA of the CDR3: TGTGCCAGCAGCCAGGACTCGGGGAACCCCTACGAGCAGTACTTC.

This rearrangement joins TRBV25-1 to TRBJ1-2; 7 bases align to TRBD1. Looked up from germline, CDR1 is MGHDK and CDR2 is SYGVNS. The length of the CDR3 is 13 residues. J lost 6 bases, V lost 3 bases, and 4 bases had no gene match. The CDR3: CASSDRGFDGYTF. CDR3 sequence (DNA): TGTGCCAGCAGTGACAGGGGGTTCGATGGCTACACCTTC.

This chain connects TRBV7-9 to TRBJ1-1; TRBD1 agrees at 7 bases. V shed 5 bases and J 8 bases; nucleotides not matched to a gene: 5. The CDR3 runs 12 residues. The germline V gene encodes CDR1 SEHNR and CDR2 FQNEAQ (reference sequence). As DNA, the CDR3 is TGTGCCAGCAGCAACCGGGACAGCGAAGCTTTCTTT. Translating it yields CASSNRDSEAFF.

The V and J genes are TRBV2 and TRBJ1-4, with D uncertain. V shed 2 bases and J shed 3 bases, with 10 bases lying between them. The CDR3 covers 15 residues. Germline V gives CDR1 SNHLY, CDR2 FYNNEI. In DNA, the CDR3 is TGTGCCAGCAGTGAACTACGGGATTCTAATGAAAAACTGTTTTTT. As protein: CASSELRDSNEKLFF.

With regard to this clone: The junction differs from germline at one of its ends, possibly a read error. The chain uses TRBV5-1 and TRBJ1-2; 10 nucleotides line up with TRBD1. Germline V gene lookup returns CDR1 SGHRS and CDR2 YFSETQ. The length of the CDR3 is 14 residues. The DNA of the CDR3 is TGCACCAGCAGCCGGACAGGGGGGTTCGATGGCTACACCTTC. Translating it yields CTSSRTGGFDGYTF. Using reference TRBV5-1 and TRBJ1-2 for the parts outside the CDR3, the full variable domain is KAGVTQTPRYLIKTRGQQVTLSCSPISGHRSVSWYQQTPGQGLQFLFEYFSETQRNKGNFPGRFSGRQFSNSRSEMNVSTLELGDSALYLCTSSRTGGFDGYTFGSGTRLTVV.

In nucleotides, the CDR3 is TGTGCCAGTAGTTTCCGATCGGGGGGAGAGACCCAGTACTTC. It yields the protein CASSFRSGGETQYF. The chain couples TRBV19 to TRBJ2-5; 7 bases are a match to TRBD2. The V gene's germline CDR1 is LNHDA and CDR2 SQIVND (reference sequence). Trimming at V came to 5 bases and at J to 4 bases, leaving 7 bases not matched to a gene. The CDR3 runs to 14 residues.

This CDR3 is CASSLAVNTGELFF. The DNA for the CDR3 is TGTGCCAGCAGCTTAGCGGTGAACACCGGGGAGCTGTTTTTT. This chain links TRBV7-3 with TRBJ2-2; D unclear. The germline CDR1 and CDR2 sequences are SGHTA and FQGTGA. The CDR3 contains 14 residues. V was pared by 2 bases and J by 1 base, with 5 bases between.

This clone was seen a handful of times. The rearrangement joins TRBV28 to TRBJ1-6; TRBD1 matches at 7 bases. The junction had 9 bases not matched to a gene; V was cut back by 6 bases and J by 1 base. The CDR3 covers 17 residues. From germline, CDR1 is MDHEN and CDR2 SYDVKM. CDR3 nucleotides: TGTGCCAGCAGATCACAGGGGACACGTTCCTATAATTCACCCCTCCACTTT. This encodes CASRSQGTRSYNSPLHF. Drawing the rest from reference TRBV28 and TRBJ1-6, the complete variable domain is DVKVTQSSRYLVKRTGEKVFLECVQDMDHENMFWYRQDPGLGLRLIYFSYDVKMKEKGDIPEGYSVSREKKERFSLILESASTNQTSMYLCASRSQGTRSYNSPLHFGNGTRLTVT.

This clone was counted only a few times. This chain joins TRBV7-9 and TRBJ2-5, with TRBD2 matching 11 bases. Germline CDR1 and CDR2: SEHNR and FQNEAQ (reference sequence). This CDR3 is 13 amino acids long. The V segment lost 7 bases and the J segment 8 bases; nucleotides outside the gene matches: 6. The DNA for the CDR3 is TGTGCCAGCAAAGAGGGACTAGCGGAAACCCAGTACTTC. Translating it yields CASKEGLAETQYF.

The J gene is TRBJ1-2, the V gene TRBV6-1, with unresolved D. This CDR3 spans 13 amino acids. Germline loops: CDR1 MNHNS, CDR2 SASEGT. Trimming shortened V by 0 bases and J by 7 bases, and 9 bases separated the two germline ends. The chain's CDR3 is CASSEARVSGYTF. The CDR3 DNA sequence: TGTGCCAGCAGTGAAGCGAGAGTATCTGGCTACACCTTC.

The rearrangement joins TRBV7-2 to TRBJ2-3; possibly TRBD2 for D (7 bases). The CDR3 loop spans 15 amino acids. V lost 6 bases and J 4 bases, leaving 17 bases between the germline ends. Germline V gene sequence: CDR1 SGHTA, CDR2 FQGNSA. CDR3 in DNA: TGTGCCAGCAGACTAGGGGGGGGGCGGGCAGATACGCAGTATTTT. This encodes CASRLGGGRADTQYF.

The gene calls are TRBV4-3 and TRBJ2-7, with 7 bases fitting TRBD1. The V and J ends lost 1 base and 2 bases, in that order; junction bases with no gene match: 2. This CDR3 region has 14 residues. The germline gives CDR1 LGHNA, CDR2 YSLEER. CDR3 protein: CASSQAQGAYEQYF. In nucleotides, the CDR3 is TGCGCCAGCAGCCAAGCTCAGGGGGCCTACGAGCAGTACTTC.

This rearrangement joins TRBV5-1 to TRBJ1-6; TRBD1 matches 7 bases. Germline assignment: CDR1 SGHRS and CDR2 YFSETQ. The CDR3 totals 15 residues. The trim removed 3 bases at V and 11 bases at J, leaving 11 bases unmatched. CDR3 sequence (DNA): TGCGCCAGCAGCTCGGCCACAGGGGACGAGGCACCCCTCCACTTT. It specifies CASSSATGDEAPLHF.

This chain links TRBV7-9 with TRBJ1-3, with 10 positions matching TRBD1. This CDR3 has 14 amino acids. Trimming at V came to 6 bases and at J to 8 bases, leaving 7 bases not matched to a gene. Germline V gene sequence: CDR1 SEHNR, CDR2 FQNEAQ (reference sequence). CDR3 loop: CASRGDRGAYTIYF. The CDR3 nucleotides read TGTGCCAGCAGGGGGGACAGGGGCGCGTACACCATATATTTT.